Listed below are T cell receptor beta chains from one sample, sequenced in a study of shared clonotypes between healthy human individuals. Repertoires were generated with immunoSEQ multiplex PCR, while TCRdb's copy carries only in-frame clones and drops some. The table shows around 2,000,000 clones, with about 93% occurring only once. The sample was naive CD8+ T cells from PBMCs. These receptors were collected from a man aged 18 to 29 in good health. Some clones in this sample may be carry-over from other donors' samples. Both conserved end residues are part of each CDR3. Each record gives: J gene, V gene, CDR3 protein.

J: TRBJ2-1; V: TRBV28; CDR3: CASTTGLAGVPVSYNEQFF
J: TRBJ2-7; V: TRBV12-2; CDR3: CASRLSLVTGVRYEQYF
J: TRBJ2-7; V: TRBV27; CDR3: CASSLNSGQYYEQYF
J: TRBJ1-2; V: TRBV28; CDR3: CASSSVTPRTGKNDGYTF
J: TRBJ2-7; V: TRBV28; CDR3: CASRGTGGYEQYF
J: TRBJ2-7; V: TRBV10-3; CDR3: CAISETSGRDSYEQYF
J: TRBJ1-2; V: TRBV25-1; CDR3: CASSEYGSGSYGYTF
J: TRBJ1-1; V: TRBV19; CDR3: CASSVDRGRTEAFF
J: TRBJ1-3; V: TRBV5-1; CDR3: CASSWNWARQGNTIYF
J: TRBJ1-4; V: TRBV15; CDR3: CATSSPGQTTTNEKLFF